The T cell receptor (beta chain) described here comes from a study of PD-L1 blockade in urothelial cancer. The wider study: Most patients, about 85% of the 29, were males with bladder-origin cancer. Specimens of blood held a median count of roughly 130,000 T cells.

Spiked synthetic TCR analogs estimated absolute template abundance per PCR. Some clones are missing from TCRdb's copy, which holds only in-frame ones; the method was immunoSEQ multiplex PCR. The sample lists some 75,000 clones, around 93% occurring once. The CDR3 spans 13 residues. V dropped 4 bases and J dropped 4; count of bases not matched to a gene: 3. CDR1 is SGHKS, CDR2 YYEKEE, per germline (reference sequence). Time point reported: peripheral blood 6 weeks after treatment start. Per patient, between 1 and 8 samples were collected at pretreatment and on-treatment time points. The sequencing used PBMCs, collected around atezolizumab (anti-PD-L1) treatment. The chain employs TRBV5-5 and TRBJ2-3, with 7 bases identical to TRBD1. This clonotype was obtained from a woman over 75 with urothelial cancer. The CDR3 spells CASSVQGPDTQYF. DNA for the CDR3: TGTGCCAGCAGCGTACAGGGGCCAGATACGCAGTATTTT.